The 21 T cell receptor beta chains below were found in one sample sequenced in a study of T cell responses to AZD1222 COVID-19 vaccine. Clones were sequenced by immunoSEQ multiplex PCR, and TCRdb holds only the in-frame ones, with some missing. The data show about 110,000 clones, nearly 90% seen once. The material sequenced was peripheral blood, taken 28 days after the second AZD1222 dose. The receptors were sampled from an adult who received the AZD1222 COVID-19 vaccine.

V usage is TRBV7-3 and J usage is TRBJ2-7; tentatively, D is TRBD2 (5 bases). Germline V gives CDR1 SGHTA, CDR2 FQGTGA. V was clipped by 2 bases and J by 2 bases, with 10 bases between them. The CDR3 loop spans 14 amino acids. The CDR3 is CASSLGTSPYEQYF. CDR3 nucleotides: TGTGCCAGCAGCTTAGGAACTAGTCCCTACGAGCAGTACTTC.

This chain uses TRBV11-2 with TRBJ2-2, with 8 bases lining up with TRBD1. The CDR3 runs to 15 residues. CDR1 SGHAT and CDR2 FQNNGV come from the germline V gene. The ends lost 5 bases at V and 4 bases at J; junction bases unmatched: 6. The CDR3 coding sequence is TGTGCCAGCAGCCGGACAGGGTTGGGCACCGGGGAGCTGTTTTTT. Translating gives CASSRTGLGTGELFF.

This rearrangement joins TRBV30 to TRBJ2-3; a weak D match, TRBD2 (6 bases). The CDR3 contains 16 residues. The V and J ends lost 3 bases and 4 bases respectively, with 20 bases between them. The V gene's germline CDR1 is GTSNPN and CDR2 SVGIG (reference sequence). The CDR3 spells CAWSEGSGPPADTQYF. CDR3 sequence (DNA): TGTGCCTGGAGCGAAGGTAGCGGCCCTCCCGCAGATACGCAGTATTTT.

V usage is TRBV28 and J usage is TRBJ2-7, with TRBD2 identical over 9 bases. The length of the CDR3 is 15 residues. V lost 3 bases and J lost 3; bases outside the gene matches: 6. CDR1 MDHEN and CDR2 SYDVKM come from the germline V gene. DNA of the CDR3: TGTGCCAGCAGTTTTTCCGCTAGCGGGAACTACGAGCAGTACTTC. This sequence encodes CASSFSASGNYEQYF.

The rearrangement uses TRBV6-1 and TRBJ2-3; the D is unclear. The CDR3 is 14 amino acids. Trimming removed 2 bases from V and 5 bases from J, with 11 bases in between. CDR1 and CDR2 (germline): MNHNS, SASEGT. CDR3 protein: CASSENSPRDTQYF. For the CDR3, the DNA is TGTGCCAGCAGTGAAAACAGCCCGCGAGATACGCAGTATTTT.

The rearrangement links TRBV10-1 to TRBJ1-3; D not certain. The CDR3 consists of 13 residues. V lost 0 bases, J lost 4 bases, and 4 bases lay in between. Germline CDR1 is WNHNN and CDR2 is SYGVQD (reference sequence). Here the CDR3 DNA reads TGCGCCAGCAGTGAGTCCAAAGGAAACACCATATATTTT. Protein sequence: CASSESKGNTIYF.

To note about this clone: The sample carries other DNA sequences with the same CDR3. The chain carries TRBV10-3 and TRBJ2-2; 14 bases are a match to TRBD2. The germline CDR1 and CDR2 sequences are ENHRY and SYGVKD. The CDR3 loop spans 17 amino acids. V shed 6 bases and J 0 bases; nucleotides not matched to a gene: 3. CDR3 sequence (DNA): TGTGCCATCAGCGGGACTAGCGGGAGAGCGAACACCGGGGAGCTGTTTTTT. Protein sequence: CAISGTSGRANTGELFF.

The gene calls are TRBV7-2 and TRBJ2-1; possibly TRBD2 for D (6 bases). This CDR3 is 13 amino acids long. The V end lost 5 bases, the J end lost 7 bases, and 12 bases lay between the germline ends. Germline V gene sequence: CDR1 SGHTA, CDR2 FQGNSA. CDR3 amino acids: CASSQWEVNEQFF. The CDR3 DNA reads TGTGCCAGCAGCCAGTGGGAGGTGAATGAGCAGTTCTTC.

The chain couples TRBV28 to TRBJ2-1; TRBD1 aligns across 9 bases. Per germline, CDR1 MDHEN and CDR2 SYDVKM. Trimming cost V 4 bases and J 8 bases; bases outside gene matches: 6. The CDR3 consists of 14 residues. The CDR3 nucleotides read TGTGCCAGCAGTTCGGGGACAGGGAGCCATGAGCAGTTCTTC. It is translated as CASSSGTGSHEQFF. The variable domain in full, with the rest retrieved from reference TRBV28 and TRBJ2-1, is DVKVTQSSRYLVKRTGEKVFLECVQDMDHENMFWYRQDPGLGLRLIYFSYDVKMKEKGDIPEGYSVSREKKERFSLILESASTNQTSMYLCASSSGTGSHEQFFGPGTRLTVL.

This clone was picked up a small number of times. This chain uses TRBV30 with TRBJ1-5; TRBD1 agrees at 8 bases. The CDR3 totals 15 residues. V lost 0 bases and J lost 4; bases outside the gene matches: 5. Germline V lookup: CDR1 GTSNPN, CDR2 SVGIG (reference sequence). This CDR3 reads CAWSVTGGRNQPQHF. The CDR3 DNA reads TGTGCCTGGAGTGTAACAGGGGGGAGGAATCAGCCCCAGCATTTT.

This clone has just one count. J is TRBJ2-2 and V is TRBV5-4; D is ambiguous. Germline V gene sequence: CDR1 SGHNT, CDR2 YYREEE (reference sequence). With 2 bases removed from V and 0 bases from J, the gap between germline ends came to 11 bases. CDR3 size: 16 residues. CDR3: CASSFPKGTNTGELFF. In DNA, the CDR3 is TGTGCCAGCAGCTTCCCGAAGGGAACGAACACCGGGGAGCTGTTTTTT.

V usage is TRBV15 and J usage is TRBJ2-5; no clear D gene. The CDR3 totals 15 residues. The V gene's germline CDR1 is LNHNV and CDR2 YYDKDF (reference sequence). With 0 bases removed from V and 2 bases from J, the gap between germline ends came to 10 bases. The CDR3 protein is CATSRDQADQETQYF. Written as DNA, the CDR3 is TGTGCCACCAGCAGAGATCAGGCGGATCAAGAGACCCAGTACTTC.

The chain has TRBV3-1 (or the pseudogene TRBV3-2) and TRBJ1-3, with a possible D match to TRBD1 (6 bases). V dropped 4 bases and J dropped 2 bases, with 9 bases sitting between them. The length of the CDR3 is 14 residues. The germline V gene has CDR1 LGHDT and CDR2 YNNKEL (reference sequence). CDR3 amino acids: CASSRQVTGNTIYF. As DNA, the CDR3 is TGTGCCAGCAGCCGACAGGTTACTGGAAACACCATATATTTT.

CDR3 loop: CASRGWGTDTQYF. For the CDR3, the DNA is TGTGCCAGTAGGGGTTGGGGGACAGATACGCAGTATTTT. The chain combines TRBV19 with TRBJ2-3; the D gene could be TRBD1 or TRBD2 (5 bases each). The CDR3 sequence is 13 residues long. CDR1 and CDR2 (germline): LNHDA, SQIVND (reference sequence). V gave up 6 bases and J gave up 3 bases, with 10 bases separating them.

This clone was seen only once. This rearrangement joins TRBV5-1 to TRBJ1-1; 9 nucleotides agree with TRBD1. J was trimmed by 0 bases and V by 0 bases; bases with no gene match: 6. The CDR3 has 17 residues. CDR1 and CDR2 (germline): SGHRS, YFSETQ. CDR3 sequence: CASSLVGTGFMNTEAFF. CDR3 nucleotide sequence: TGCGCCAGCAGCTTGGTAGGGACAGGGTTCATGAACACTGAAGCTTTCTTT.

The chain couples TRBV4-3 to TRBJ2-7, with D possibly TRBD2 on 7 matching bases. This CDR3 spans 16 amino acids. The V end was cut by 3 bases, the J end by 2 bases, with 17 bases between. CDR1 is LGHNA and CDR2 is YSLEER in the germline V gene. CDR3: CASSQELGGAAYEQYF. The CDR3 DNA follows: TGCGCCAGCAGCCAGGAACTGGGGGGGGCAGCCTACGAGCAGTACTTC.

This sequence joins TRBV28 and TRBJ1-1; a possible D gene is TRBD1 (5 bases). This CDR3 spans 14 amino acids. Germline lookup yields CDR1 MDHEN and CDR2 SYDVKM. The V and J ends lost 3 bases and 6 bases respectively, with 14 bases between them. For the CDR3, the DNA is TGTGCCAGCAGTTTGTCCAGGGCTGGCGCTGAAGCTTTCTTT. Its translation: CASSLSRAGAEAFF.

The chain links TRBV24-1 to TRBJ2-1; 9 bases fit TRBD1. CDR3 size: 14 residues. Germline values: CDR1 KGHDR, CDR2 SFDVKD. V dropped 9 bases and J dropped 2; count of bases not matched to a gene: 4. The CDR3 here is CATGQGNPYNEQFF. CDR3 bases: TGTGCCACCGGACAGGGGAACCCCTACAATGAGCAGTTCTTC.

This chain's CDR3 is CASSMLRDRVTEAFF. In nucleotides, the CDR3 is TGTGCCAGTAGTATGTTGAGGGACAGGGTTACTGAAGCTTTCTTT. The rearrangement links TRBV19 to TRBJ1-1, with TRBD1 matching 9 bases. The CDR3 runs to 15 residues. V gave up 3 bases and J gave up 5 bases; unmatched junction bases: 7. Germline V gene data show CDR1 as LNHDA and CDR2 as SQIVND (reference sequence).

The V call is TRBV3-1 (or the pseudogene TRBV3-2), the J call TRBJ1-4; D gene uncertain. Trimming removed 5 bases from V and 8 bases from J, with 15 bases in between. The CDR3 consists of 14 residues. Germline CDR1 and CDR2: LGHDT and YNNKEL (reference sequence). The CDR3 region has the DNA TGTGCCAGCAGCTCCGCGGTAGAAGGAGAAAAACTGTTTTTT. Encoded protein: CASSSAVEGEKLFF.

The rearrangement uses TRBV6-2 or TRBV6-3 and TRBJ1-1; TRBD1 matches at 8 bases. The junction had 15 bases not matched to a gene; V was cut back by 6 bases and J by 0 bases. CDR1 and CDR2 from the germline V gene are MNHEY and SVGEGT. This CDR3 region has 18 residues. CDR3 nucleotide sequence: TGTGCCAGCAGCTCCGCCCCGGGACAGGATCTTATGAACACTGAAGCTTTCTTT. Translating gives CASSSAPGQDLMNTEAFF.